These 18 T cell receptor beta chains were sequenced from one sample in a study of T cells in Graves' hyperthyroidism and ophthalmopathy. Amplification yielded TCR beta CDR3 regions, with RNA transcripts as the source. HTBI primers were employed in a first-round RT-PCR of the TCR CDR3. Via MiXCR, TCRdb re-called the multiplex PCR reads, giving one row per CDR3 protein. Altogether 500,000 or so distinct CDR3 sequences are present, about 16% being singletons, with the ten largest covering approximately 32%. The sequencing input was blood. All receptors come from a woman in her twenties or thirties with Graves' ophthalmopathy.

This clonotype was seen ten or more times. J is TRBJ1-1 and V is TRBV15; D perhaps matches TRBD1 (5 bases). V lost 1 base and J lost 5, with 8 bases in between. CDR1 LNHNV and CDR2 YYDKDF come from the germline V gene (reference sequence). This CDR3 is 13 amino acids long. CDR3 sequence: CATSRARGTEAFF. The CDR3 coding sequence is TGTGCCACCAGCAGAGCAAGGGGAACTGAAGCTTTCTTT.

The chain uses TRBV15 and TRBJ2-7; D is perhaps TRBD1 (5 bases). Trimming took off 0 bases at V and 6 bases at J, with 9 bases between the two ends. This CDR3 spans 13 amino acids. Germline-derived CDR1 and CDR2 are LNHNV and YYDKDF (reference sequence). The CDR3, as DNA: TGTGCCACCAGCAGAGATTGGGGCGGCGAGCAGTACTTC. It specifies CATSRDWGGEQYF.

This clonotype has just a few counts. The chain uses TRBV29-1 and TRBJ2-5; TRBD2 agrees at 9 bases. The J segment lost 4 bases and the V segment lost 0 bases, leaving 6 bases of the junction unmatched. CDR1 is SQVTM and CDR2 is ANQGSEA in the germline V gene. There are 15 residues in the CDR3. CDR3 nucleotides: TGCAGCGTTGAAGACCCTAGCGGGATCACAGAGACCCAGTACTTC. It translates to CSVEDPSGITETQYF.

This clonotype turned up a few times. The CDR3 coding sequence is TGCAGTGCAAAGTGGGGGGACTCCTACAATGAGCAGTTCTTC. Residues: CSAKWGDSYNEQFF. The gene calls are TRBV20-1 and TRBJ2-1; the D gene is possibly TRBD2 (6 bases). The V end was cut by 6 bases, the J end by 0 bases, with 12 bases between. CDR3 length equals 14 residues. Germline V gene data show CDR1 as DFQATT and CDR2 as SNEGSKA (reference sequence).

This clonotype has a handful of counts. V and J are TRBV28 and TRBJ2-7; maybe TRBD1 (6 bases). Trimming removed 6 bases at V and 5 bases at J, with 11 bases between. Germline V lookup: CDR1 MDHEN, CDR2 SYDVKM. The CDR3 contains 12 residues. CDR3 region: CASSEGENEQYF. The CDR3 nucleotides are TGTGCCAGCAGCGAGGGGGAGAACGAGCAGTACTTC.

In this sample, this clonotype turned up many times. This chain links TRBV28 with TRBJ2-1, with TRBD2 matching over 10 bases. V lost 5 bases, J lost 0 bases, and 4 bases stayed unmatched. The germline CDR1 and CDR2 sequences are MDHEN and SYDVKM. The CDR3 covers 16 residues. CDR3: CASSHPSGSSYNEQFF. Here the CDR3 DNA reads TGTGCCAGCAGTCATCCTAGCGGGAGCTCCTACAATGAGCAGTTCTTC.

This clonotype was seen many times. The chain recombines TRBV6-5 with TRBJ2-7, with no clear D. The length of the CDR3 is 14 residues. Germline assignment: CDR1 MNHEY and CDR2 SVGAGI. V shed 2 bases and J shed 2 bases, with 10 bases lying between them. Here the CDR3 DNA reads TGTGCCAGCAGTTACGCGGCAGACACCTACGAGCAGTACTTC. Translating it yields CASSYAADTYEQYF.

The J gene is TRBJ2-3, the V gene TRBV27, with 13 bases identical to TRBD2. CDR3 size: 18 residues. CDR1 and CDR2 (germline): MNHEY, SMNVEV (reference sequence). V dropped 0 bases and J dropped 4; count of bases not matched to a gene: 7. The CDR3 sequence is CASSLSSGLAGASDTQYF. CDR3 nucleotide sequence: TGTGCCAGCAGTTTATCGAGTGGACTAGCGGGAGCATCAGATACGCAGTATTTT.

V and J are TRBV15 and TRBJ2-3; TRBD2 might be the D (5 bases). Trimming took 1 base from V and 4 from J, leaving 15 bases between them. CDR1 is LNHNV and CDR2 is YYDKDF in the germline V gene (reference sequence). The CDR3 is 16 residues long. CDR3 loop: CATSRAFGEGPDTQYF. For the CDR3, the DNA is TGTGCCACCAGCAGAGCCTTCGGGGAAGGTCCAGATACGCAGTATTTT.

There are many counts of this clonotype. The chain combines TRBV6-2 or TRBV6-3 with TRBJ2-3; D is unresolved. The V and J ends lost 3 bases and 6 bases respectively, with 7 bases between them. Germline CDR1 reads MNHEY; CDR2 reads SVGEGT. The CDR3 has 12 amino acids. The CDR3 sequence: CASSYLSDTQYF. CDR3 sequence (DNA): TGTGCCAGCAGTTATCTCTCGGATACGCAGTATTTT.

The CDR3 nucleotides read TGTGCCACCAGTGCCTCCCCTCGGGGGAGGACTCCATCCGAGCAGTACTTC. Translated: CATSASPRGRTPSEQYF. The rearrangement uses TRBV24-1 and TRBJ2-7, with D maybe TRBD2 (6 bases). There are 17 residues in the CDR3. Germline V CDR1 and CDR2: KGHDR, SFDVKD. V was pared by 5 bases and J by 6 bases, with 25 bases between.

This clonotype was seen a handful of times. The germline gene is not matched at one end of the junction; a read error may be the cause. The genes are TRBV12-3 or TRBV12-4 and TRBJ1-1; tentative D call: TRBD1 (5 bases). CDR3 size: 15 residues. In DNA, the CDR3 is TGTGCCGGCAGTTTAGGCCCAGACAGTAACACTGAAGCTTTCTTT. It yields the protein CAGSLGPDSNTEAFF.

This clonotype was seen ten or more times. This sequence joins TRBV20-1 and TRBJ2-7, with a tentative D call TRBD2 (6 bases). CDR3 length: 13 amino acids. Trimming left V 3 bases short and J 6 bases short, with 15 bases between. Germline-derived CDR1 and CDR2 are DFQATT and SNEGSKA (reference sequence). The CDR3, as DNA: TGCAGTGCTAGCATACCGGGAGTTGGCGAGCAGTACTTC. Translation gives CSASIPGVGEQYF.

The V and J genes are TRBV6-5 and TRBJ2-4, with a possible D match to TRBD2 (6 bases). The CDR3 runs 15 residues. The V gene lost 4 bases and the J gene lost 1 base, with 11 bases spanning the gap. Germline CDR1 MNHEY, CDR2 SVGAGI. CDR3 region: CASSSGLRAKNIQYF. Here the CDR3 DNA reads TGTGCCAGCAGTTCGGGACTCAGGGCCAAAAACATTCAGTACTTC.

V usage is TRBV7-9 and J usage is TRBJ2-1, with D possibly matching TRBD2 (6 bases). CDR3 length equals 13 residues. From germline, CDR1 is SEHNR and CDR2 FQNEAQ (reference sequence). V lost 7 bases, J lost 4 bases, and 11 bases lay in between. The CDR3 DNA reads as TGTGCCAGCACCACCGGGAGTTACAATGAGCAGTTCTTC. This translates into CASTTGSYNEQFF. The full variable domain, its missing parts supplied by reference TRBV7-9 and TRBJ2-1, is DTGVSQNPRHKITKRGQNVTFRCDPISEHNRLYWYRQTLGQGPEFLTYFQNEAQLEKSRLLSDRFSAERPKGSFSTLEIQRTEQGDSAMYLCASTTGSYNEQFFGPGTRLTVL.

In its sample, this clonotype was seen a few times. This sequence joins TRBV5-5 and TRBJ2-1; 10 bases are shared with TRBD1. This CDR3 contains 15 residues. Trimming took 5 bases from V and 10 from J; bases not matched to a gene: 12. CDR1 is SGHKS and CDR2 is YYEKEE in the germline V gene (reference sequence). For the CDR3, the DNA is TGTGCCAGCAGACTCCGGGACAGGGGAGGAAAGGAGCAGTTCTTC. As protein: CASRLRDRGGKEQFF.

This clonotype has at least ten counts. The rearrangement uses TRBV7-2 and TRBJ1-2; 8 bases fit TRBD1. Looked up from germline, CDR1 is SGHTA and CDR2 is FQGNSA. The CDR3 is made up of 15 amino acids. Unmatched junction bases numbered 19, after V lost 5 bases and J lost 14 bases. The CDR3 region is CASSPVMGQDYGWTF. The DNA of the CDR3 is TGTGCCAGCAGCCCCGTAATGGGACAGGACTATGGTTGGACCTTC. Full variable domain (missing parts from reference TRBV7-2 and TRBJ1-2): GAGVSQSPSNKVTEKGKDVELRCDPISGHTALYWYRQSLGQGLEFLIYFQGNSAPDKSGLPSDRFSAERTGGSVSTLTIQRTQQEDSAVYLCASSPVMGQDYGWTFGSGTRLTVV.

This clonotype appeared many times. CDR3 nucleotide sequence: TGTGCCTGGAGTGTAACGGGACTATACACCGGGGAGCTGTTTTTT. The encoded protein is CAWSVTGLYTGELFF. The chain carries TRBV30 and TRBJ2-2; TRBD2 agrees at 7 bases. Germline CDR1 reads GTSNPN; CDR2 reads SVGIG (reference sequence). CDR3 length equals 15 residues. J was trimmed by 3 bases and V by 0 bases; bases with no gene match: 4.